Shown below are 32 T cell receptor beta chains from a single sample sequenced in a study of response to subunit inactivated influenza vaccine. Using its own MiXCR run on the RT-PCR reads, TCRdb lists one record per CDR3 protein. Among more than 700,000 distinct CDR3 sequences listed, about 20% were seen once. The specimen was PBMCs from blood, collected around 5 days after vaccination. The source is a middle-aged man who received an inactivated influenza vaccine.

Concerning this clonotype itself: Sequence at one end of the junction differs from germline and may be a read error. The chain links TRBV24-1 to TRBJ2-5; 9 bases line up with TRBD1. This CDR3 has 14 amino acids. Per germline, CDR1 KGHDR and CDR2 SFDVKD. The CDR3: CATSDADRGKTQDF. In DNA form, the CDR3 reads TGTGCCACCAGTGATGCGGACAGGGGAAAGACCCAGGACTTC.

The V call is TRBV12-3 or TRBV12-4, the J call TRBJ2-7, with TRBD2 matching over 7 bases. The trim removed 7 bases at V and 9 bases at J, leaving 15 bases unmatched. The CDR3 is made up of 14 amino acids. CDR3 sequence: CASIRGDGRTGQYF. The CDR3 region has the DNA TGTGCCAGCATCCGGGGGGACGGACGCACAGGGCAGTACTTC.

V is TRBV7-9 and J is TRBJ2-6; 8 positions agree with TRBD1. The ends lost 6 bases at V and 0 bases at J; junction bases unmatched: 7. The CDR3 extends over 17 amino acids. Per the germline V gene, CDR1 is SEHNR and CDR2 is FQNEAQ (reference sequence). The CDR3 region has the DNA TGTGCCAGCAGTCTGGACAGGGTTGGCTCTGGGGCCAACGTCCTGACTTTC. Translation gives CASSLDRVGSGANVLTF. Looking up the rest from reference TRBV7-9 and TRBJ2-6 gives the full variable domain: DTGVSQNPRHKITKRGQNVTFRCDPISEHNRLYWYRQTLGQGPEFLTYFQNEAQLEKSRLLSDRFSAERPKGSFSTLEIQRTEQGDSAMYLCASSLDRVGSGANVLTFGAGSRLTVL.

This clonotype was observed a handful of times. V is TRBV5-1 and J is TRBJ2-7; 9 positions match TRBD2. The germline gives CDR1 SGHRS, CDR2 YFSETQ. The V segment lost 0 bases and the J segment 6 bases; nucleotides outside the gene matches: 7. CDR3 length: 15 amino acids. CDR3 sequence (DNA): TGCGCCAGCAGCTTGGAGTCTAGCGGGATGGGCGAGCAGTACTTC. The encoded protein is CASSLESSGMGEQYF.

A few counts support this clonotype. This chain uses TRBV7-9 with TRBJ2-2; 9 positions match TRBD1. CDR3 length: 16 amino acids. The germline gives CDR1 SEHNR, CDR2 FQNEAQ (reference sequence). The trim removed 4 bases at V and 3 bases at J, leaving 6 bases unmatched. CDR3 region: CASSWGDRVDTGELFF. The CDR3 nucleotides are TGTGCCAGCAGCTGGGGGGACAGGGTTGACACCGGGGAGCTGTTTTTT.

This clonotype has a handful of counts. This chain joins TRBV28 and TRBJ1-5; the D gene is possibly TRBD1 (5 bases). V lost 3 bases, J lost 7 bases, and 16 bases lay in between. The CDR3 covers 15 residues. The germline V gene encodes CDR1 MDHEN and CDR2 SYDVKM. DNA for the CDR3: TGTGCCAGCAGTTTCCCCCACGGGACGGGGCAGCCCCAGCATTTT. It specifies CASSFPHGTGQPQHF.

A few counts support this clonotype. The chain employs TRBV24-1 and TRBJ2-5, with D perhaps TRBD2 (6 bases). Trimming removed 3 bases at V and 1 base at J, with 11 bases between. The CDR3 sequence is 15 residues long. Per germline, CDR1 KGHDR and CDR2 SFDVKD. In nucleotides, the CDR3 is TGTGCCACCAGTGATCCCGGGGGACCCCAAGAGACCCAGTACTTC. This encodes CATSDPGGPQETQYF.

V is TRBV2 and J is TRBJ2-1, with D possibly matching TRBD1 (6 bases). This CDR3 is built from 15 residues. Germline lookup yields CDR1 SNHLY and CDR2 FYNNEI. V was trimmed by 8 bases and J by 6 bases, leaving 20 bases between them. The CDR3 region is CASSLLQGIGNEQFF. In DNA, the CDR3 is TGTGCCAGCTCTTTGTTACAGGGAATCGGCAATGAGCAGTTCTTC.

This clonotype occurred a few times. This chain connects TRBV5-1 to TRBJ1-1, with no clear D. The CDR3 runs to 14 residues. CDR1 is SGHRS, CDR2 YFSETQ, per germline. Between the trimmed V and J ends, which lost 0 bases and 1 base, there was a span of 7 bases. The CDR3 nucleotides are TGCGCCAGCAGCTTGGTCCCTTCGAACACTGAAGCTTTCTTT. Translated, it gives CASSLVPSNTEAFF.

Regarding this clonotype: A junction boundary mismatches the germline segment, possibly from a read error. The chain couples TRBV28 to TRBJ2-1; D gene unclear. The CDR3 loop spans 12 amino acids. The germline V gene encodes CDR1 MDHEN and CDR2 SYDVKM. CDR3 sequence: CASSSFYSEQFF. The CDR3 DNA reads TGTGCCAGCAGCTCCTTTTACAGTGAGCAGTTCTTC.

This clonotype has more than one count but fewer than ten. This chain joins TRBV5-1 and TRBJ2-7, with TRBD1 as a possible D gene (6 bases). The germline V gene has CDR1 SGHRS and CDR2 YFSETQ. V was clipped by 7 bases and J by 1 base, with 12 bases between them. This CDR3 contains 13 residues. CDR3 nucleotides: TGCGCCAGCGGATTGGGACATTCCTACGAGCAGTACTTC. Encoded protein: CASGLGHSYEQYF.

This clonotype appeared many times. CDR3 region: CASSWGEPNYGYTF. The CDR3 nucleotides read TGTGCCAGCAGCTGGGGGGAGCCGAACTATGGCTACACCTTC. The rearrangement joins TRBV5-6 to TRBJ1-2; D perhaps matches TRBD1 (5 bases). Germline assignment: CDR1 SGHDT and CDR2 YYEEEE. V lost 3 bases to trimming and J lost 2 bases, with 11 bases between them. The CDR3 runs 14 residues.

The genes are TRBV11-2 and TRBJ1-2, with TRBD1 identical over 7 bases. CDR3 size: 12 residues. Germline CDR1 reads SGHAT; CDR2 reads FQNNGV. The V segment lost 4 bases and the J segment 5 bases; nucleotides outside the gene matches: 1. CDR3 sequence: CASSWGQYGYTF. The CDR3 nucleotides read TGTGCCAGCAGCTGGGGACAGTATGGCTACACCTTC. Looking up the rest from reference TRBV11-2 and TRBJ1-2 gives the full variable domain: EAGVAQSPRYKIIEKRQSVAFWCNPISGHATLYWYQQILGQGPKLLIQFQNNGVVDDSQLPKDRFSAERLKGVDSTLKIQPAKLEDSAVYLCASSWGQYGYTFGSGTRLTVV.

The chain has TRBV6-2 or TRBV6-3 and TRBJ2-3; no definite D call. Trimming took off 2 bases at V and 4 bases at J, with 7 bases between the two ends. Germline assignment: CDR1 MNHEY and CDR2 SVGEGT. This CDR3 comprises 13 residues. The CDR3 here is CASSYNLPDTQYF. For the CDR3, the DNA is TGTGCCAGCAGTTACAATTTACCAGATACGCAGTATTTT.

The chain couples TRBV6-1 to TRBJ2-7, with 8 positions matching TRBD1. Germline V gene sequence: CDR1 MNHNS, CDR2 SASEGT. This CDR3 comprises 13 residues. V shed 3 bases and J 11 bases; nucleotides not matched to a gene: 9. CDR3 in amino acids: CASSDRGPPSEYF. The CDR3 DNA reads as TGTGCCAGCAGTGACAGGGGGCCCCCTTCGGAGTACTTC.

This clonotype was seen more than once but under ten times. CDR3 loop: CASSQSGSYNSPLHF. The CDR3 region has the DNA TGTGCCAGCAGCCAATCTGGCTCCTATAATTCACCCCTCCACTTT. The J gene is TRBJ1-6, the V gene TRBV3-1, with D unresolved. CDR3 size: 15 residues. The germline V gene encodes CDR1 LGHDT and CDR2 YNNKEL (reference sequence). Trimming pared 2 bases from V and 0 bases from J, leaving 5 bases between. The full variable domain, in which reference TRBV3-1 and TRBJ1-6 provide the parts outside the CDR3, is DTAVSQTPKYLVTQMGNDKSIKCEQNLGHDTMYWYKQDSKKFLKIMFSYNNKELIINETVPNRFSPKSPDKAHLNLHINSLELGDSAVYFCASSQSGSYNSPLHFGNGTRLTVT.

This clonotype has at least ten counts. At one end the junction does not follow the germline gene, possibly because of a read error. The chain employs TRBV18 and TRBJ2-1, with D perhaps matching TRBD2 (6 bases). CDR1 KGHSH and CDR2 LQKENI come from the germline V gene. CDR3 length equals 13 residues. The CDR3 is CASSPGLNNEQFF. CDR3 DNA: TGCGCCAGCAGTCCAGGACTAAACAATGAGCAGTTCTTC.

J is TRBJ2-1 and V is TRBV29-1; possible D gene TRBD1, 5 bases. Germline CDR1 reads SQVTM; CDR2 reads ANQGSEA. V shed 4 bases and J shed 8 bases, with 15 bases lying between them. This CDR3 contains 13 residues. The CDR3 reads CSVGQGLGDEQFF. Written as DNA, the CDR3 is TGCAGCGTTGGTCAGGGTTTAGGTGATGAGCAGTTCTTC.

This sequence joins TRBV20-1 and TRBJ2-3; tentatively, D is TRBD2 (5 bases). V shed 3 bases and J shed 5 bases, with 12 bases lying between them. The CDR3 runs to 13 residues. Germline-derived CDR1 and CDR2 are DFQATT and SNEGSKA (reference sequence). For the CDR3, the DNA is TGCAGTGCTAGCTACCCGGGGAGAGATACGCAGTATTTT. Its protein is CSASYPGRDTQYF.

This clonotype was counted a few times. This chain links TRBV5-1 with TRBJ1-3; weak D call: TRBD1 (6 bases). With 3 bases removed from V and 2 bases from J, the gap between germline ends came to 12 bases. Germline V gives CDR1 SGHRS, CDR2 YFSETQ. The CDR3 contains 15 residues. In nucleotides, the CDR3 is TGCGCCAGCAGCTCCACAGGGTCGACTGGAAACACCATATATTTT. This gives the protein CASSSTGSTGNTIYF.

This chain uses TRBV9 with TRBJ2-2, with 7 bases identical to TRBD2. The CDR3 length is 13 residues. The ends lost 8 bases at V and 6 bases at J; junction bases unmatched: 7. CDR1 and CDR2 from the germline V gene are SGDLS and YYNGEE. DNA for the CDR3: TGTGCCAGTTCTAGCGGTAGGGCCGGGGAGCTGTTTTTT. Amino acid sequence: CASSSGRAGELFF.

CDR3 in amino acids: CASSFASRDTQYF. CDR3 sequence (DNA): TGTGCCAGCAGTTTCGCTAGCAGGGATACGCAGTATTTT. The chain has TRBV12-3 or TRBV12-4 and TRBJ2-3, with a tentative D call TRBD2 (5 bases). The ends were cut back, 3 bases at V and 6 bases at J, with 10 bases in the middle. The CDR3 contains 13 residues.

The V and J genes are TRBV6-5 and TRBJ2-7, with TRBD2 as a possible D gene (5 bases). Germline V gene data show CDR1 as MNHEY and CDR2 as SVGAGI. The CDR3 spans 12 residues. Trimming removed 6 bases at V and 4 bases at J, with 10 bases between. Written as DNA, the CDR3 is TGTGCCAGCAGCCCGGGATGGTACGAGCAGTACTTC. Translation gives CASSPGWYEQYF.

J is TRBJ1-1 and V is TRBV4-2, with TRBD1 matching 7 bases. The length of the CDR3 is 15 residues. Germline V lookup: CDR1 LGHNA, CDR2 YNFKEQ. The V segment lost 4 bases and the J segment 1 base; nucleotides outside the gene matches: 6. Here the CDR3 reads CASSRTGTENTEAFF. In DNA, the CDR3 is TGTGCCAGCAGCCGTACCGGGACAGAGAACACTGAAGCTTTCTTT.

This clonotype has only a few counts. The rearrangement links TRBV15 to TRBJ1-1; a possible D gene is TRBD1 (6 bases). V dropped 0 bases and J dropped 3 bases, with 14 bases sitting between them. From germline, CDR1 is LNHNV and CDR2 YYDKDF (reference sequence). The length of the CDR3 is 16 residues. CDR3 sequence: CATSRDTGHRDTEAFF. CDR3 DNA sequence: TGTGCCACCAGCAGAGATACGGGACATAGGGACACTGAAGCTTTCTTT.

V is TRBV25-1 and J is TRBJ1-6; 7 bases match TRBD1. V lost 4 bases, J lost 5 bases, and 8 bases stayed unmatched. The CDR3 spans 16 residues. Germline V gene data show CDR1 as MGHDK and CDR2 as SYGVNS. The CDR3 DNA sequence: TGTGCCAGCAGTGGTCGACTGGGACAGAATAATTCACCCCTCCACTTT. This encodes CASSGRLGQNNSPLHF.

This clonotype appeared a few times. The V and J genes are TRBV7-9 and TRBJ1-1; D might be TRBD1 (5 bases). This CDR3 is built from 14 residues. Germline CDR1 and CDR2: SEHNR and FQNEAQ (reference sequence). Trimming pared 2 bases from V and 4 bases from J, leaving 11 bases between. The CDR3 here is CASSLSPRGTEAFF. The CDR3 DNA follows: TGTGCCAGCAGCTTATCCCCTAGGGGCACTGAAGCTTTCTTT.

The chain is built from TRBV12-3 or TRBV12-4 and TRBJ1-6; maybe TRBD1 (6 bases). The CDR3 covers 13 residues. Trimming removed 4 bases from V and 8 bases from J, with 9 bases in between. Here the CDR3 DNA reads TGTGCCAGCAGTTATACAGGGTATTCACCCCTCCACTTT. Its translation: CASSYTGYSPLHF.

The J gene is TRBJ2-7, the V gene TRBV7-2; TRBD2 agrees at 10 bases. The CDR3 loop spans 17 amino acids. In germline, CDR1 is SGHTA, CDR2 FQGNSA. V dropped 5 bases and J dropped 4; count of bases not matched to a gene: 14. This CDR3 reads CASSLSSLAGVGYEQYF. CDR3 bases: TGTGCCAGCAGCCTATCCAGCCTAGCGGGAGTGGGGTACGAGCAGTACTTC. Combining the CDR3 with reference TRBV7-2 and TRBJ2-7 gives the whole variable domain GAGVSQSPSNKVTEKGKDVELRCDPISGHTALYWYRQSLGQGLEFLIYFQGNSAPDKSGLPSDRFSAERTGGSVSTLTIQRTQQEDSAVYLCASSLSSLAGVGYEQYFGPGTRLTVT.

The chain couples TRBV6-1 to TRBJ1-1; D is ambiguous. Germline CDR1 and CDR2: MNHNS and SASEGT. This CDR3 has 15 residues. The V and J ends lost 6 bases and 8 bases respectively, with 22 bases between them. The DNA of the CDR3 is TGTGCCAGCAGCCCCGTCCGGGCAGGAGACCGAGAAGCTTTCTTT. Encoded protein: CASSPVRAGDREAFF.

The table lists this clonotype with a count of one. CDR3 in amino acids: CSVGRRLIYEQYF. For the CDR3, the DNA is TGCAGCGTTGGGAGACGCCTTATCTACGAGCAGTACTTC. The J gene is TRBJ2-7, the V gene TRBV29-1; D is undetermined. The V end was cut by 4 bases, the J end by 3 bases, with 13 bases between. The germline CDR1 and CDR2 sequences are SQVTM and ANQGSEA. The CDR3 totals 13 residues.

In this sample, this clonotype turned up a few times. This chain uses TRBV20-1 with TRBJ2-7, with TRBD1 identical over 11 bases. The CDR3 has 13 residues. Germline values: CDR1 DFQATT, CDR2 SNEGSKA (reference sequence). V lost 4 bases to trimming and J lost 4 bases; unmatched junction nucleotides: 3. CDR3 DNA sequence: TGCAGTGCTAAGGACAGGGGGCGATACGAGCAGTACTTC. Protein: CSAKDRGRYEQYF.